These 4 T cell receptor beta chains originate from one sample sequenced in a study of control samples from healthy donors and cancer patients. The method was immunoSEQ multiplex PCR; TCRdb's version includes in-frame clones alone and lacks a portion of them. The sample has some 140,000 clones, roughly 89% seen once. Sequenced input: blood. These receptors were taken from a young man in good health.

The chain combines TRBV11-2 with TRBJ1-3; 8 bases map to TRBD1. This CDR3 is 16 amino acids long. Germline CDR1 SGHAT, CDR2 FQNNGV. With V trimmed by 5 bases and J by 0 bases, 6 bases remained unmatched. The CDR3 is CASSPDRGSSGNTIYF. The CDR3 DNA is TGTGCCAGCAGCCCAGACAGGGGAAGCTCTGGAAACACCATATATTTT. Filled out from reference TRBV11-2 and TRBJ1-3, the complete variable domain reads EAGVAQSPRYKIIEKRQSVAFWCNPISGHATLYWYQQILGQGPKLLIQFQNNGVVDDSQLPKDRFSAERLKGVDSTLKIQPAKLEDSAVYLCASSPDRGSSGNTIYFGEGSWLTVV.

The DNA of the CDR3 is TGTGCCAGCCGGCCACCTGGACTAGCGGGGACCTACGAGCAGTACTTC. This gives the protein CASRPPGLAGTYEQYF. The rearrangement links TRBV28 to TRBJ2-7, with 12 bases matching TRBD2. Germline V gives CDR1 MDHEN, CDR2 SYDVKM. This CDR3 contains 16 residues. Losses at the gene ends were 8 bases for V and 2 bases for J; bases not matched to a gene: 10.

The V and J genes are TRBV6-5 and TRBJ2-2; D is unclear. Germline values: CDR1 MNHEY, CDR2 SVGAGI. V lost 7 bases and J lost 3, with 9 bases in between. This CDR3 has 13 residues. CDR3 protein: CASIKHDTGELFF. DNA of the CDR3: TGTGCCAGCATAAAACACGACACCGGGGAGCTGTTTTTT.

The chain has TRBV4-1 and TRBJ1-1, with no clear D. The CDR3 has 16 residues. V lost 3 bases and J lost 2, with 16 bases in between. Germline V gene data show CDR1 as MGHRA and CDR2 as YSYEKL. The CDR3 here is CASSQNPIRRNTEAFF. As DNA, the CDR3 is TGCGCCAGCAGCCAGAACCCGATCCGAAGAAACACTGAAGCTTTCTTT.